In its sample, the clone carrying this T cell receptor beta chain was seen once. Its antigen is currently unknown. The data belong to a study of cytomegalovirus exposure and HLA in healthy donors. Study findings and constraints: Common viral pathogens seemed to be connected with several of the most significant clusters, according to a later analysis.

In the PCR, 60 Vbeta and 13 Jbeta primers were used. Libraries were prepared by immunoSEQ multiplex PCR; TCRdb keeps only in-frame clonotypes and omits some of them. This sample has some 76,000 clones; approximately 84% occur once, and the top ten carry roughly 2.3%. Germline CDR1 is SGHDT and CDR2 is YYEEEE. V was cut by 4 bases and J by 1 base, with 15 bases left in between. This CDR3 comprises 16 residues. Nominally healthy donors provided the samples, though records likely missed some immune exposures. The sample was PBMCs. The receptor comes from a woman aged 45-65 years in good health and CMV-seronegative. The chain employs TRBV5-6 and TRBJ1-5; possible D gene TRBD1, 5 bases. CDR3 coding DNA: TGTGCCAGCAGCGCGGGCGGACGGGGGAGCAATCAGCCCCAGCATTTT. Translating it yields CASSAGGRGSNQPQHF.